This entry features one T cell receptor beta chain sequence. This sample also contains other DNA sequences that code for the same CDR3. Seattle's cohort entered during active infection and was followed longitudinally. This record comes from a study of blood T cell repertoires in COVID-19. Study-wide context: Specimens from acute and convalescent COVID-19 originated in the United States, Italy and Spain. The cDNA or gDNA used as material had been derived from T cells, B-cell-depleted T cells, or PBMCs.

Authors' analysis steps: It was from reference gene primer amplification that nucleated cell counts were estimated. Sequencing used immunoSEQ multiplex PCR; TCRdb keeps in-frame clones, though not all of them. The V and J calls and clone size are taken from that table; D and trimming were inferred from the DNA. The data show roughly 150,000 clones, roughly 86% seen once. The source is a woman aged 80 or over with COVID-19, enrolled during active disease. Source material: peripheral blood.

The CDR3 region is CASRRGLNTEAFF. The CDR3 coding sequence is TGTGCCAGTCGCAGGGGGCTGAACACTGAAGCTTTCTTT. This chain links TRBV6-6 with TRBJ1-1; 8 nucleotides agree with TRBD1. CDR3 length: 13 residues. Germline V CDR1 and CDR2: MNHNY, SVGAGI (reference sequence). After removal of 9 bases from V and 0 bases from J, the junction contained 3 bases not matched to a gene.